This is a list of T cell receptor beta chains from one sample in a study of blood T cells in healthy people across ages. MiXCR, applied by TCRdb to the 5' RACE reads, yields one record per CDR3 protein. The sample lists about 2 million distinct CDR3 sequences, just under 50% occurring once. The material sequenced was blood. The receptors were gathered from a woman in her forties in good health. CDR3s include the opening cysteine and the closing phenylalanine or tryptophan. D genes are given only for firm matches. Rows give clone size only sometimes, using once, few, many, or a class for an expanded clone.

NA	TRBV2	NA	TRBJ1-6	TGTGCCAGCAGCGGACAGAATTCACCCCTCCACTTT	CASSGQNSPLHF
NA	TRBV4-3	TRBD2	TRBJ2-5	TGCGCCAGCAGCTCACGGACTAGCGAAGGAGAGACCCAGTACTTC	CASSSRTSEGETQYF
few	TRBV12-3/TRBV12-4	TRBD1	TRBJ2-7	TGTGCCAGCAGTACAGGGGGTCGCCACGAGCAGTACTTC	CASSTGGRHEQYF
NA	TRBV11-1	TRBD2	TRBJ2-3	TGTGCCAGCAGCCCCCACGGACTAGCCCTCACAGATACGCAGTATTTT	CASSPHGLALTDTQYF
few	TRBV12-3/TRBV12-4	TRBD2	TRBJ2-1	TGTGCCAGCAGCTTGGGGACTAGCGGGGTGGATGAGCAGTTCTTC	CASSLGTSGVDEQFF
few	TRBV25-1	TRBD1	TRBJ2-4	TGTGCCAGCAGTCGACAGGGGGTTAACATTCAGTACTTC	CASSRQGVNIQYF
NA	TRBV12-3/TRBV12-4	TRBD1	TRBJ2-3	TGTGCCAGCAGTTTGGGACAGGGGATGACAGATACGCAGTATTTT	CASSLGQGMTDTQYF
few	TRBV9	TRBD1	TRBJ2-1	TGTGCCAGCAGCTCGCAACGGGACAGGGGGCATCATGAGCAGTTCTTC	CASSSQRDRGHHEQFF
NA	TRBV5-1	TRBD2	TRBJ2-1	TGCGCCAGCAGCGCCGGGACTAGCTACGAGCAGTTCTTC	CASSAGTSYEQFF
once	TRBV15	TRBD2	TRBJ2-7	TGTGCCACCAGCAGTTACGGGAGGGCCCCCTACGAGCAGTACTTC	CATSSYGRAPYEQYF
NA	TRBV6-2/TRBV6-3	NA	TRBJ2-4	TGTGCCAGCAGTCCGCCGGAGACTAGTTTCCGGTCCGATCTGGCCAAAAACATTCAGTACTTC	CASSPPETSFRSDLAKNIQYF
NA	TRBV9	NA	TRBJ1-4	TGTGCCAGCGGCCCGGGGGGGGGTTCCGAAAAACTGTTTTTT	CASGPGGGSEKLFF
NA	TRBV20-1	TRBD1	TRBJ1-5	TGCAGTGCTTATGGACAGGGGATCCTAGGGCCCCAGCATTTT	CSAYGQGILGPQHF
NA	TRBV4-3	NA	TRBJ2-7	TGCGCCAGCAGCCAAGAACGAAATTACGAGCAGTACTTC	CASSQERNYEQYF
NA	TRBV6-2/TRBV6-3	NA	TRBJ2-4	TGTGCCAGCAGTTACGCGCAGATACCGGCTGGCGGGCAGTACTTC	CASSYAQIPAGGQYF
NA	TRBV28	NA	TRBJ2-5	TGTGCCAGCAGTGACACTGGCTGGGGTCGGGAGACCCAGTACTTC	CASSDTGWGRETQYF
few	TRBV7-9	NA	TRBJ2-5	TGTGCCAGCAGCTTACCCCCCGTAGCGTCTTACCAAGAGACCCAGTACTTC	CASSLPPVASYQETQYF
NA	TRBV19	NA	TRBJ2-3	TGTGCCACTCAGCGAGGCTTATCGGATACGCAGTATTTT	CATQRGLSDTQYF
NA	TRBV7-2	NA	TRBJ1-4	TGTGCCAGCAGCTTAGGGGCCTCGAATAATGAAAAACTGTTTTTT	CASSLGASNNEKLFF
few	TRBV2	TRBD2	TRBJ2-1	TGTGCCAGCAGTGCCGCGGGGGGCCACAATGAGCAGTTCTTC	CASSAAGGHNEQFF
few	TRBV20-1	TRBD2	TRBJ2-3	TGCAGTGCCCCCCCGCGACTAGCGGGGGAAGGCACAGATACGCAGTATTTT	CSAPPRLAGEGTDTQYF
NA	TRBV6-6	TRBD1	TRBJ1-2	TGTGCCAGCATTCTGGACAGGGGGGACTATGGCTACACCTTC	CASILDRGDYGYTF
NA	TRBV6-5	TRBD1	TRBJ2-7	TGTGCCAGCAGTCACGGACAGGGGTTTAGCTACGAGCAGTACTTC	CASSHGQGFSYEQYF
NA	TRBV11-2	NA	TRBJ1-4	TGTGCCAGCAGCCGAGTTCAGGAAAAACTGTTTTTT	CASSRVQEKLFF
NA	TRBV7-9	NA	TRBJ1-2	TGTGCCAGCAGCCTATCCTACGAACGTGGTGGCTACACCTTC	CASSLSYERGGYTF
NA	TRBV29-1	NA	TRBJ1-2	TGCAGCGTTCCCGTAGCCAGGGAGGACTATGGCTACACCTTC	CSVPVAREDYGYTF
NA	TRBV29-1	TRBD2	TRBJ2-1	TGCAGCGTTGAAGATTCTCTAGCGGGGGGTGGTGAGCAGTTCTTC	CSVEDSLAGGGEQFF
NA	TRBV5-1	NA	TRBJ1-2	TGCGCCAGCAGCTTATACGTCTCCTATGGCTACACCTTC	CASSLYVSYGYTF
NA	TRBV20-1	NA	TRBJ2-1	TGCAGTGCTAGCAGGTATCTTCAGGACAATGAGCAGTTCTTC	CSASRYLQDNEQFF